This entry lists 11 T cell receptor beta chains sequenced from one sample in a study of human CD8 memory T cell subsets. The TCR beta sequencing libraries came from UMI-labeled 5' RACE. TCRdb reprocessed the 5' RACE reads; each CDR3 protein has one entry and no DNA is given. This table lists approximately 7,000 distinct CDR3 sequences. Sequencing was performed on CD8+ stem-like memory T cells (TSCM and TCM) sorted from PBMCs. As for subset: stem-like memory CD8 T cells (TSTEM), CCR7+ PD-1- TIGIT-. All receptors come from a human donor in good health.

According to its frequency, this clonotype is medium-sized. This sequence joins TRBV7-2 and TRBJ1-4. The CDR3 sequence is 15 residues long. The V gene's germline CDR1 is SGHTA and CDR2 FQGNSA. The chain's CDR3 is CASSYGGTSNEKLFF.

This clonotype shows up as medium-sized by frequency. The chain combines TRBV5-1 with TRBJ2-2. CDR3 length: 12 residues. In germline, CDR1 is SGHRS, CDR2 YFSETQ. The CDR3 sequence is CASGDFTGELFF.

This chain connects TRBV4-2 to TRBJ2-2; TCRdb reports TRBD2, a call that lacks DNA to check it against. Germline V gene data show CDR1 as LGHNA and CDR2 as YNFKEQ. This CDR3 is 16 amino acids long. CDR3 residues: CASSQVAGLEAGELFF.

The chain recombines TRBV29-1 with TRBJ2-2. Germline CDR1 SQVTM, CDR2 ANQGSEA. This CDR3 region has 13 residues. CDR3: CSVEPPNTGELFF.

The CDR3 here is CASEDLAGPDTQYF. The rearrangement uses TRBV5-5 and TRBJ2-3; checking the TCRdb D call of TRBD2 is not possible without DNA. Looked up from germline, CDR1 is SGHKS and CDR2 is YYEKEE (reference sequence). The CDR3 is 14 residues long.

The CDR3 sequence: CASSGTSGYPYNEQFF. The J gene is TRBJ2-1, the V gene TRBV6-6; TCRdb calls TRBD2, which cannot be checked without DNA. Germline V gene data show CDR1 as MNHNY and CDR2 as SVGAGI (reference sequence). The CDR3 contains 16 residues.

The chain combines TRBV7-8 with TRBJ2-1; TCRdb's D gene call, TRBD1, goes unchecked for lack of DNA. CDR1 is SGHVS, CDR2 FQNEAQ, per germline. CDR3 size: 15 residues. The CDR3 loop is CASSITSGQGNEQFF.

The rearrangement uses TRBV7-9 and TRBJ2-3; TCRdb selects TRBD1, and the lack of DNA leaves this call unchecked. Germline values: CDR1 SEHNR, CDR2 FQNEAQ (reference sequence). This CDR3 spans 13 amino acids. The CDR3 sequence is CASSPPDRSTQYF.

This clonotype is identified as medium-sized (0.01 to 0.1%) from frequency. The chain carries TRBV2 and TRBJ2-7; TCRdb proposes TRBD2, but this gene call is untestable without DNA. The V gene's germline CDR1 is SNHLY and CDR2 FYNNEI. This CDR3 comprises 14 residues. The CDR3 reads CASSEGALRYEQYF.

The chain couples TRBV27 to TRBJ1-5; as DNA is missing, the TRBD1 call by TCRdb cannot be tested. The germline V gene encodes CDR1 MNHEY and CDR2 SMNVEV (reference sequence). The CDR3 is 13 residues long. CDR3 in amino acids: CASAQGLNQPQHF.

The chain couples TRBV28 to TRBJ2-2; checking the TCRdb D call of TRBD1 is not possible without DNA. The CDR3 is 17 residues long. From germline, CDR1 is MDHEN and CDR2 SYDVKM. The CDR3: CASSLLGTGFVTGELFF.